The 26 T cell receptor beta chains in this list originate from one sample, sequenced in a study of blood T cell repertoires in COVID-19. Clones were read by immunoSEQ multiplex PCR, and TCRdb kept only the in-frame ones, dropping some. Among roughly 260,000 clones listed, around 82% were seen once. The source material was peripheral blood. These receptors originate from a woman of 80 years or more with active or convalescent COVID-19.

CDR3: CASNRVGDEKLFF. In nucleotides, the CDR3 is TGTGCCAGCAACAGGGTGGGAGATGAAAAACTGTTTTTT. The chain recombines TRBV2 with TRBJ1-4, with a weak D call TRBD1 (6 bases). This CDR3 has 13 amino acids. V lost 7 bases and J 6 bases, leaving 12 bases between the germline ends. Germline CDR1 is SNHLY and CDR2 is FYNNEI.

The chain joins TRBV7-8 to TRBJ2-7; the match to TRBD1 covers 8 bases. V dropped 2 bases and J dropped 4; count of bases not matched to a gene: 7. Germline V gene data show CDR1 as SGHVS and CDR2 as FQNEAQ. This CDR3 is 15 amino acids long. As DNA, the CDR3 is TGTGCCAGCAGCTTAAGTCAGGGGGCTTTGTACGAGCAGTACTTC. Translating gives CASSLSQGALYEQYF.

DNA for the CDR3: TGTGCCAGCAGACGAAATCCCCAGGGCAATGAGCAGTTCTTC. This gives the protein CASRRNPQGNEQFF. V is TRBV27 and J is TRBJ2-1, with a possible D match to TRBD1 (5 bases). V was clipped by 6 bases and J by 6 bases, with 15 bases between them. Germline values: CDR1 MNHEY, CDR2 SMNVEV (reference sequence). CDR3 length: 14 amino acids.

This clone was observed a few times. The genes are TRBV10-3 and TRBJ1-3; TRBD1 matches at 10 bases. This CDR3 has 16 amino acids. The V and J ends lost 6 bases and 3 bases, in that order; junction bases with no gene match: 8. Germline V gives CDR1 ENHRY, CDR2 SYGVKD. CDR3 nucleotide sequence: TGTGCCATCAGGACGGGACAGGGGATTTTTGGAAACACCATATATTTT. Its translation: CAIRTGQGIFGNTIYF.

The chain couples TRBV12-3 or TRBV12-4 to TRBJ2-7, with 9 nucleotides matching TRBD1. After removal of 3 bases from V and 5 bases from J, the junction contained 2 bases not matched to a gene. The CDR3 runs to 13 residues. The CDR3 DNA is TGTGCCAGCAGTTTGGGACAGGGTAACGAGCAGTACTTC. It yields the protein CASSLGQGNEQYF.

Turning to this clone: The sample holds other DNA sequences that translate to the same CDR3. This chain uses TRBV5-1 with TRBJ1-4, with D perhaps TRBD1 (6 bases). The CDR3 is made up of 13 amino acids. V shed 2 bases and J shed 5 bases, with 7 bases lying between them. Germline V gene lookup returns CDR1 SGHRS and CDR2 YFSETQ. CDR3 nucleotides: TGCGCCAGCAGCTTTCAGGGGAATGAAAAACTGTTTTTT. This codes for CASSFQGNEKLFF.

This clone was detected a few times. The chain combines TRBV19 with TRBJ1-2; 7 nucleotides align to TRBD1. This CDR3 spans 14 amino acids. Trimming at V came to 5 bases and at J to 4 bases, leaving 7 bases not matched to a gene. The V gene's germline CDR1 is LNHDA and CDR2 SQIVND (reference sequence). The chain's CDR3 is CASSLQGVVYGYTF. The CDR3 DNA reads TGTGCCAGTAGTCTCCAGGGGGTCGTCTATGGCTACACCTTC.

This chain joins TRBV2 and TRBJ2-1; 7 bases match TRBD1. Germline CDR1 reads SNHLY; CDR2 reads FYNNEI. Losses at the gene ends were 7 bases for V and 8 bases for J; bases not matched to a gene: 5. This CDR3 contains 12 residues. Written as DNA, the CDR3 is TGTGCCAGCACCGAGGGGGCCGATGAGCAGTTCTTC. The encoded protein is CASTEGADEQFF. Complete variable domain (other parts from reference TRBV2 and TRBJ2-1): EPEVTQTPSHQVTQMGQEVILRCVPISNHLYFYWYRQILGQKVEFLVSFYNNEISEKSEIFDDQFSVERPDGSNFTLKIRSTKLEDSAMYFCASTEGADEQFFGPGTRLTVL.

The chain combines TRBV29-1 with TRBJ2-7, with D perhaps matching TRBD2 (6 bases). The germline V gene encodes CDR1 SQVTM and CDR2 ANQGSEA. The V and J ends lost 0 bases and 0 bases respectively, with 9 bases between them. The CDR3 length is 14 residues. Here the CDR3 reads CSVEDNGSSYEQYF. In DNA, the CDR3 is TGCAGCGTTGAAGATAACGGGAGCTCCTACGAGCAGTACTTC.

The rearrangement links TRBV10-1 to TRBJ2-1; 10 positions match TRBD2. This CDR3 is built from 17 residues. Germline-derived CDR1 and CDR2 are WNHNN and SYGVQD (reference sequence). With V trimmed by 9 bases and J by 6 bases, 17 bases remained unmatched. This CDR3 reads CARGSHLSGRAVNEQFF. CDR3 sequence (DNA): TGCGCCAGAGGGTCCCACTTAAGCGGGAGGGCCGTCAATGAGCAGTTCTTC.

CDR3 sequence reads: CASSPLPNPGNEQFF. In DNA form, the CDR3 reads TGTGCCAGCTCACCACTTCCTAACCCCGGGAATGAGCAGTTCTTC. This chain joins TRBV18 and TRBJ2-1, with no clear D. Trimming removed 1 base at V and 7 bases at J, with 14 bases between. Germline V gene data show CDR1 as KGHSH and CDR2 as LQKENI. The CDR3 runs 15 residues.

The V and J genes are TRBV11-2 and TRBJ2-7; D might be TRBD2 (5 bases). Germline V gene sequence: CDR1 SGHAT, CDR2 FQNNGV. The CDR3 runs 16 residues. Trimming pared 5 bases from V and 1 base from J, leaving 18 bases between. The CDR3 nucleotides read TGTGCCAGCAGCCTAACATGGAGGCAGGATTCCTACGAGCAGTACTTC. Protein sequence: CASSLTWRQDSYEQYF. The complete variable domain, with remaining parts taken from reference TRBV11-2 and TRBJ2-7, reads EAGVAQSPRYKIIEKRQSVAFWCNPISGHATLYWYQQILGQGPKLLIQFQNNGVVDDSQLPKDRFSAERLKGVDSTLKIQPAKLEDSAVYLCASSLTWRQDSYEQYFGPGTRLTVT.

In nucleotides, the CDR3 is TGTGCCAGTAGTATAAGGCCCAGTCGAGGGAGGACTGAAGCTTTCTTT. This encodes CASSIRPSRGRTEAFF. This sequence joins TRBV19 and TRBJ1-1; D gene ambiguous. CDR1 is LNHDA, CDR2 SQIVND, per germline (reference sequence). Trimming took 2 bases from V and 5 from J, leaving 18 bases between them. This CDR3 has 16 residues.

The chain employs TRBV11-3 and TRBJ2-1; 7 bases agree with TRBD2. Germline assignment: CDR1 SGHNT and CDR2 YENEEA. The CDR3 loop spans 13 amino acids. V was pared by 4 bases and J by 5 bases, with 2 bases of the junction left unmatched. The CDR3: CASSWGGNNEQFF. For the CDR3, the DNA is TGTGCCAGCAGCTGGGGGGGAAACAATGAGCAGTTCTTC.

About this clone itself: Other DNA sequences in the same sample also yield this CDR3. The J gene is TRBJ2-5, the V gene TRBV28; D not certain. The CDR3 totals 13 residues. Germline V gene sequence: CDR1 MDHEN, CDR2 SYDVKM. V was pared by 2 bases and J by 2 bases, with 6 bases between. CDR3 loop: CASSLGRQETQYF. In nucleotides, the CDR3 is TGTGCCAGCAGTTTAGGTAGACAAGAGACCCAGTACTTC.

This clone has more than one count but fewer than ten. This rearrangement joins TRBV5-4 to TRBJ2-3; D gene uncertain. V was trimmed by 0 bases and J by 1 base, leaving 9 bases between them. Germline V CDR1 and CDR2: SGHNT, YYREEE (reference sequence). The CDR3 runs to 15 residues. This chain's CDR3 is CASSLEYTGTDTQYF. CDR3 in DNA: TGTGCCAGCAGCTTGGAGTATACAGGCACAGATACGCAGTATTTT. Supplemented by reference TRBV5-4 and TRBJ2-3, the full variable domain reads ETGVTQSPTHLIKTRGQQVTLRCSSQSGHNTVSWYQQALGQGPQFIFQYYREEENGRGNFPPRFSGLQFPNYSSELNVNALELDDSALYLCASSLEYTGTDTQYFGPGTRLTVL.

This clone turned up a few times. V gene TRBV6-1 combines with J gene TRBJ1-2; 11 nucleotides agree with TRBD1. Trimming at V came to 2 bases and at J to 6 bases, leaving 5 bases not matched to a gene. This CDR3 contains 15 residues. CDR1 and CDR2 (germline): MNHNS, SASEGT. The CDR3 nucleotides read TGTGCCAGCAGTGAACGGACAGGGGGCTTGGATGGCTACACCTTC. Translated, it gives CASSERTGGLDGYTF.

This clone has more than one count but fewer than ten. The CDR3 loop reads CASSLATTSYNEQFF. The DNA of the CDR3 is TGTGCCAGCAGCTTAGCGACTACCTCCTACAATGAGCAGTTCTTC. V gene TRBV7-9 combines with J gene TRBJ2-1; possibly TRBD2 for D (5 bases). This CDR3 is built from 15 residues. Between the trimmed V and J ends, which lost 0 bases and 0 bases, there was a span of 6 bases. Per the germline V gene, CDR1 is SEHNR and CDR2 is FQNEAQ (reference sequence).

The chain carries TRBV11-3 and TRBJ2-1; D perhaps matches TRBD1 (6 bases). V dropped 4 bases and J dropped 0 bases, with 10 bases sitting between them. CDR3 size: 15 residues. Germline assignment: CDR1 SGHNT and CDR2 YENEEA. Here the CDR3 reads CASSSLTGSYNEQFF. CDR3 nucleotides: TGTGCCAGCAGCTCACTGACAGGCTCCTACAATGAGCAGTTCTTC.

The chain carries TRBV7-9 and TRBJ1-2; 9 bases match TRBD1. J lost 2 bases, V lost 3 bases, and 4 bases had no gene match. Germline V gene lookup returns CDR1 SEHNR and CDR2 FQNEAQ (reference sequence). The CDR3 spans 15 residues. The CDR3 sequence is CASSFWDRANYGYTF. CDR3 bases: TGTGCCAGCAGCTTTTGGGACAGGGCAAACTATGGCTACACCTTC.

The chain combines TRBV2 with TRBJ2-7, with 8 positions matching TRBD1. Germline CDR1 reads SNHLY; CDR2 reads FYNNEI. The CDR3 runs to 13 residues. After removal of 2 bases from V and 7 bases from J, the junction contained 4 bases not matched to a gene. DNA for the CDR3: TGTGCCAGCAGTGAACAGGGGGCGGGAGAGCAGTACTTC. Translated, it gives CASSEQGAGEQYF.

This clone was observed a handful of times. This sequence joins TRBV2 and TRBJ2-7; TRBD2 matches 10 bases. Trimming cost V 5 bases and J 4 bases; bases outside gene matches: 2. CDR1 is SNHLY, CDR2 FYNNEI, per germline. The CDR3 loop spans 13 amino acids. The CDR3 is CASSWTSGYEQYF. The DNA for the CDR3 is TGTGCCAGCAGTTGGACTAGCGGATACGAGCAGTACTTC.

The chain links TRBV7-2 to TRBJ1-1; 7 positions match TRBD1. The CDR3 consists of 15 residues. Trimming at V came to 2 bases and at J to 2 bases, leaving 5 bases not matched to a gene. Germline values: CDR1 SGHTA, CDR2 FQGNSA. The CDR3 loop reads CASSLWDSPNTEAFF. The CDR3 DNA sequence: TGTGCCAGCAGCTTATGGGACAGCCCTAACACTGAAGCTTTCTTT.

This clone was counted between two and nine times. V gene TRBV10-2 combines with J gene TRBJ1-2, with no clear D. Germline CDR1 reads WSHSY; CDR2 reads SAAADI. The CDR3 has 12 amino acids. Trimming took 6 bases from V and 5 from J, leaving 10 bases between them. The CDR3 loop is CASRQDSYGYTF. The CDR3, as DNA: TGCGCCAGCAGACAAGACTCTTATGGCTACACCTTC.

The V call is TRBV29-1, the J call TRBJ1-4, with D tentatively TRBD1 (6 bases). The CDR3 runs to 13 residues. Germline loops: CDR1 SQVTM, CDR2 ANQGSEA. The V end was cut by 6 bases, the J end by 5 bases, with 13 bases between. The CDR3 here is CSVQGTVNEKLFF. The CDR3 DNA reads TGCAGCGTACAGGGAACGGTGAATGAAAAACTGTTTTTT.

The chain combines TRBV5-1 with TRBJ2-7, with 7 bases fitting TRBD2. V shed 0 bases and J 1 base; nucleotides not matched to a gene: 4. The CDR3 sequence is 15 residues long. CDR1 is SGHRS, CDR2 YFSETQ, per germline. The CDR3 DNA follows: TGCGCCAGCAGCTTGGGACTAGCCAGGTCCTACGAGCAGTACTTC. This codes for CASSLGLARSYEQYF.